One sample yielded the 10 T cell receptor beta chains listed below, sequenced in a study of shared clonotypes between healthy human individuals. The method was immunoSEQ multiplex PCR; TCRdb's version includes in-frame clones alone and lacks a portion of them. The sample records about 2.4 million clones, 80% to 95% being singletons. The sample taken for sequencing was naive CD4+ T cells from PBMCs. Documented subset: CD45RA+ positively selected. All receptors derive from a man between 18 and 35 years old in good health. Some clones in this sample may be carry-over from other donors' samples.

This chain connects TRBV19 to TRBJ2-1; 7 bases are a match to TRBD2. Germline lookup yields CDR1 LNHDA and CDR2 SQIVND (reference sequence). The CDR3 totals 16 residues. The V segment lost 6 bases and the J segment 5 bases; nucleotides outside the gene matches: 13. Here the CDR3 reads CASSPLRLAVNNEQFF. The CDR3, as DNA: TGTGCCAGTAGCCCTTTGAGGCTAGCGGTTAACAATGAGCAGTTCTTC.

The genes are TRBV5-1 and TRBJ2-7; 8 bases line up with TRBD1. The trim removed 4 bases at V and 3 bases at J, leaving 9 bases unmatched. CDR3 length equals 15 residues. Germline V CDR1 and CDR2: SGHRS, YFSETQ. The CDR3 nucleotides read TGCGCCAGCAGCGTAACCGGGACAGGAAGCTACGAGCAGTACTTC. Amino acids: CASSVTGTGSYEQYF.

V is TRBV30 and J is TRBJ1-1; TRBD1 matches at 11 bases. CDR3 length: 15 residues. V shed 1 base, J shed 4 bases, and the junction held 5 bases outside the gene matches. Germline CDR1 and CDR2: GTSNPN and SVGIG (reference sequence). CDR3 sequence: CAWSAVGTGGTEAFF. CDR3 DNA: TGTGCCTGGAGTGCCGTAGGGACAGGGGGCACTGAAGCTTTCTTT.

The rearrangement uses TRBV9 and TRBJ2-3, with 7 bases matching TRBD2. Losses at the gene ends were 3 bases for V and 4 bases for J; bases not matched to a gene: 5. CDR1 and CDR2 (germline): SGDLS, YYNGEE. The CDR3 sequence is 14 residues long. CDR3 bases: TGTGCCAGCAGCGGGACTAGTTTGGCAGATACGCAGTATTTT. Its protein is CASSGTSLADTQYF. The variable domain in full, with the rest retrieved from reference TRBV9 and TRBJ2-3, is DSGVTQTPKHLITATGQRVTLRCSPRSGDLSVYWYQQSLDQGLQFLIQYYNGEERAKGNILERFSAQQFPDLHSELNLSSLELGDSALYFCASSGTSLADTQYFGPGTRLTVL.

This rearrangement joins TRBV11-2 to TRBJ1-5; tentatively, D is TRBD1 (5 bases). The germline V gene has CDR1 SGHAT and CDR2 FQNNGV. V lost 0 bases, J lost 13 bases, and 13 bases lay in between. The CDR3 contains 13 residues. CDR3 residues: CASSLEGRGDQHF. The DNA of the CDR3 is TGTGCCAGCAGCTTAGAGGGGCGGGGTGATCAGCATTTT.

The table lists this clone with a count of one. The gene calls are TRBV19 and TRBJ1-1, with TRBD1 matching over 9 bases. V trimming: 5 bases; J trimming: 10 bases; junction bases outside the gene matches: 5. The CDR3 totals 12 residues. Germline V CDR1 and CDR2: LNHDA, SQIVND (reference sequence). CDR3 coding DNA: TGTGCCAGTAGTCCTGGGACAGGGCTAGCTTTCTTT. Translating it yields CASSPGTGLAFF.

This chain uses TRBV5-1 with TRBJ2-4; unclear D gene. Per germline, CDR1 SGHRS and CDR2 YFSETQ. V lost 0 bases and J lost 9, with 7 bases in between. CDR3 length equals 12 residues. CDR3 protein: CASSLGQVIQYF. The CDR3 region has the DNA TGCGCCAGCAGCTTGGGCCAAGTCATTCAGTACTTC.

The chain uses TRBV6-5 and TRBJ2-3; D remains unclear. Germline CDR1 reads MNHEY; CDR2 reads SVGAGI. V was cut by 7 bases and J by 2 bases, with 7 bases left in between. This CDR3 has 12 residues. The CDR3 bases are TGTGCCAGCAAGGCAGACACAGATACGCAGTATTTT. Protein: CASKADTDTQYF.

In its sample, this clone was seen once. The chain couples TRBV7-9 to TRBJ2-1; possible D gene TRBD2, 5 bases. Germline CDR1 is SEHNR and CDR2 is FQNEAQ (reference sequence). Between the trimmed V and J ends, which lost 5 bases and 0 bases, there was a span of 17 bases. CDR3 length equals 17 residues. The CDR3 DNA follows: TGTGCCAGCAGCGGTTCCTCGAGGGAGAACTCCTACAATGAGCAGTTCTTC. This translates into CASSGSSRENSYNEQFF.

With regard to this clone: Within the sample, other DNA sequences also encode this same CDR3. The chain employs TRBV28 and TRBJ2-1; D unresolved. The CDR3 totals 11 residues. V dropped 6 bases and J dropped 2 bases, with 2 bases sitting between them. CDR1 is MDHEN and CDR2 is SYDVKM in the germline V gene. DNA for the CDR3: TGTGCCAGCAGCCCCTACAATGAGCAGTTCTTC. Amino acid sequence: CASSPYNEQFF.